A selection of T cell receptor beta chains follows, all from one sample in a study of T cell responses to AZD1222 COVID-19 vaccine. The protocol was immunoSEQ multiplex PCR, while the TCRdb copy is restricted to in-frame clones and leaves out a portion. This sample carries over 50,000 clones, less than 85% of them seen once, and the ten largest clones take 20% to 30%. Material: peripheral blood, obtained on day 0 of AZD1222 vaccination. These receptors originate from an adult in good health. Each CDR3 is given with its conserved first and last residue. The D gene is left open where the match is weak. Some rows have no size entry. The others give once, few or many, or a class for an expanded clone.

J: TRBJ2-1
V: TRBV24-1
size: NA
D: NA
CDR3: CATSDRKRYLNHNEQFF
DNA: TGTGCCACCAGTGATCGTAAGCGTTACCTAAACCACAATGAGCAGTTCTTC

J: TRBJ1-3
V: TRBV7-6
size: NA
D: NA
CDR3: CASSPPPDSRTSGNTIYF
DNA: TGTGCCAGCAGCCCCCCCCCGGACTCCAGGACGTCGGGAAACACCATATATTTT

J: TRBJ2-1
V: TRBV19
size: few
D: NA
CDR3: CASVRGGTGNEQFF
DNA: TGTGCCAGTGTCCGGGGCGGGACCGGTAATGAGCAGTTCTTC

J: TRBJ2-7
V: TRBV7-9
size: NA
D: TRBD2
CDR3: CASSLVGGARSYEQYF
DNA: TGTGCCAGCAGCTTAGTCGGGGGGGCCCGCTCCTACGAGCAGTACTTC

J: TRBJ1-3
V: TRBV19
size: few
D: NA
CDR3: CASSSAPAYSGNTIYF
DNA: TGTGCCAGTAGCTCAGCCCCCGCGTACTCTGGAAACACCATATATTTT

J: TRBJ2-7
V: TRBV5-1
size: NA
D: TRBD1
CDR3: CASSALGTGFDEQYF
DNA: TGCGCCAGCAGCGCTTTGGGGACAGGGTTCGACGAGCAGTACTTC

J: TRBJ1-1
V: TRBV5-1
size: NA
D: NA
CDR3: CASSLGLANTEAFF
DNA: TGCGCCAGCAGCTTGGGATTGGCGAATACTGAAGCTTTCTTT

J: TRBJ1-2
V: TRBV19
size: NA
D: NA
CDR3: CASSIPGSWGYTF
DNA: TGTGCCAGTAGTATCCCGGGATCCTGGGGCTACACCTTC

J: TRBJ1-2
V: TRBV18
size: few
D: NA
CDR3: CASSPNALSRHTSNYGYTF
DNA: TGTGCCAGCTCACCAAACGCCTTATCCCGACATACCTCCAACTATGGCTACACCTTC

J: TRBJ2-5
V: TRBV7-6
size: NA
D: NA
CDR3: CASSRAGTSETQYF
DNA: TGTGCCAGCAGCCGGGCCGGGACCTCGGAGACCCAGTACTTC

J: TRBJ1-2
V: TRBV6-5
size: once
D: TRBD1
CDR3: CASRWDRGSYGYTF
DNA: TGTGCCAGCAGGTGGGACAGGGGGTCCTATGGCTACACCTTC

J: TRBJ2-7
V: TRBV28
size: NA
D: NA
CDR3: CASSFTGSNYEQYF
DNA: TGTGCCAGCAGTTTTACAGGGTCGAACTACGAGCAGTACTTC

J: TRBJ1-2
V: TRBV5-4
size: NA
D: NA
CDR3: CASSLDYFYGYTF
DNA: TGTGCCAGCAGCCTGGACTACTTCTATGGCTACACCTTC

J: TRBJ2-2
V: TRBV7-8
size: NA
D: NA
CDR3: CASSLQATNTGELFF
DNA: TGTGCCAGCAGCTTACAGGCGACGAACACCGGGGAGCTGTTTTTT

J: TRBJ2-7
V: TRBV27
size: NA
D: NA
CDR3: CASAGATIEQYF
DNA: TGTGCCAGCGCCGGGGCTACTATCGAGCAGTACTTC

J: TRBJ1-1
V: TRBV4-3
size: NA
D: TRBD1
CDR3: CASSQRTGEAFF
DNA: TGCGCCAGCAGCCAAAGGACAGGGGAAGCTTTCTTT

J: TRBJ1-2
V: TRBV15
size: NA
D: NA
CDR3: CATSRVTGGNYGYTF
DNA: TGTGCCACCAGCAGAGTGACAGGAGGAAACTATGGCTACACCTTC

J: TRBJ2-3
V: TRBV7-9
size: NA
D: TRBD2
CDR3: CASSSPRAGGMVDTQYF
DNA: TGTGCCAGCAGCTCCCCCCGGGCGGGAGGAATGGTAGATACGCAGTATTTT

J: TRBJ2-1
V: TRBV5-1
size: NA
D: NA
CDR3: CASSRTGRDNEQFF
DNA: TGCGCCAGCAGCCGGACAGGGAGGGACAATGAGCAGTTCTTC

J: TRBJ2-7
V: TRBV7-9
size: NA
D: NA
CDR3: CASLIGGSSYEQYF
DNA: TGTGCCAGCTTGATAGGAGGCAGCTCCTACGAGCAGTACTTC

J: TRBJ2-1
V: TRBV19
size: NA
D: NA
CDR3: CASSSRSGVSEQFF
DNA: TGTGCCAGTAGTTCCCGAAGCGGAGTTAGCGAGCAGTTCTTC

J: TRBJ1-3
V: TRBV4-2
size: NA
D: NA
CDR3: CASSQDPRTRNTIYF
DNA: TGTGCCAGCAGCCAAGATCCCAGGACCCGAAACACCATATATTTT

J: TRBJ2-7
V: TRBV12-3/TRBV12-4
size: NA
D: NA
CDR3: CASSRDYEQYF
DNA: TGTGCCAGCAGCAGGGACTACGAGCAGTACTTC

J: TRBJ2-5
V: TRBV11-3
size: NA
D: TRBD2
CDR3: CASSPKSGLAGGVQETQYF
DNA: TGTGCCAGCAGCCCTAAATCCGGACTAGCGGGAGGGGTACAAGAGACCCAGTACTTC

J: TRBJ1-2
V: TRBV23-1
size: NA
D: NA
CDR3: CASGTIRDGYTF
DNA: TGCGCCAGCGGGACTATTCGGGATGGCTACACCTTC

J: TRBJ2-7
V: TRBV2
size: NA
D: NA
CDR3: CASSEARGGGGYEQYF
DNA: TGTGCCAGCAGTGAAGCGCGCGGAGGGGGAGGCTACGAGCAGTACTTC

J: TRBJ2-7
V: TRBV4-1
size: NA
D: TRBD2
CDR3: CASSQERGGVYEQYF
DNA: TGCGCCAGCAGCCAAGAACGGGGGGGGGTCTACGAGCAGTACTTC

J: TRBJ2-3
V: TRBV19
size: NA
D: TRBD2
CDR3: CASALPTASGSTDTQYF
DNA: TGTGCCAGTGCTCTACCTACGGCTAGCGGGAGCACAGATACGCAGTATTTT

J: TRBJ1-4
V: TRBV2
size: NA
D: TRBD1
CDR3: CATELSGQGNEKLFF
DNA: TGTGCCACCGAGCTGTCGGGACAGGGAAATGAAAAACTGTTTTTT

J: TRBJ1-2
V: TRBV7-2
size: NA
D: TRBD1
CDR3: CASSTSEGTGVWYGYTF
DNA: TGTGCCAGCAGCACCTCAGAAGGGACAGGGGTATGGTATGGCTACACCTTC

J: TRBJ2-7
V: TRBV5-6
size: once
D: TRBD2
CDR3: CASSLYGTSGSYEQYF
DNA: TGTGCCAGCAGCTTGTATGGGACTAGCGGCTCCTACGAGCAGTACTTC

J: TRBJ1-1
V: TRBV3-1/TRBV3-2
size: NA
D: NA
CDR3: CASSQDLWNTEAFF
DNA: TGTGCCAGCAGCCAAGATCTTTGGAACACTGAAGCTTTCTTT

J: TRBJ2-1
V: TRBV28
size: NA
D: TRBD2
CDR3: CASTLAGAYNEQFF
DNA: TGTGCCAGCACACTAGCGGGAGCCTACAATGAGCAGTTCTTC

J: TRBJ1-4
V: TRBV28
size: NA
D: NA
CDR3: CASSLSYPRVEKLFF
DNA: TGTGCCAGCAGTTTATCCTACCCCAGGGTTGAAAAACTGTTTTTT

J: TRBJ2-2
V: TRBV18
size: NA
D: NA
CDR3: CASSAGQINTGELFF
DNA: TGTGCCAGCTCAGCGGGACAGATTAACACCGGGGAGCTGTTTTTT

J: TRBJ1-5
V: TRBV9
size: NA
D: NA
CDR3: CASSPVPQQPQHF
DNA: TGTGCCAGCAGCCCTGTCCCTCAACAGCCCCAGCATTTT

J: TRBJ2-1
V: TRBV29-1
size: NA
D: NA
CDR3: CSVVASSYNEQFF
DNA: TGCAGCGTTGTCGCTAGCTCCTACAATGAGCAGTTCTTC

J: TRBJ2-1
V: TRBV7-9
size: once
D: TRBD1
CDR3: CASSGQGLGWFF
DNA: TGTGCCAGCAGCGGACAGGGTTTGGGCTGGTTCTTC

J: TRBJ1-1
V: TRBV6-2/TRBV6-3
size: NA
D: TRBD1
CDR3: CASSYGPGQKAFF
DNA: TGTGCCAGCAGTTACGGACCGGGACAGAAAGCTTTCTTT

J: TRBJ1-6
V: TRBV3-1/TRBV3-2
size: once
D: NA
CDR3: CASSRTSGQINSPLHF
DNA: TGTGCCAGCAGCCGCACCTCCGGACAGATTAATTCACCCCTCCACTTT

J: TRBJ1-1
V: TRBV3-1/TRBV3-2
size: NA
D: NA
CDR3: CASSHHDLMNTEAFF
DNA: TGTGCCAGCAGCCACCACGACCTGATGAACACTGAAGCTTTCTTT

J: TRBJ2-2
V: TRBV5-1
size: NA
D: TRBD2
CDR3: CASSLGSGSGGELFF
DNA: TGCGCCAGCAGCTTGGGGAGCGGGAGTGGCGGGGAGCTGTTTTTT

J: TRBJ1-5
V: TRBV7-2
size: few
D: NA
CDR3: CASSLALQADQPQHF
DNA: TGTGCCAGCAGCTTAGCGCTACAGGCCGATCAGCCCCAGCATTTT

J: TRBJ1-5
V: TRBV5-8
size: NA
D: TRBD1
CDR3: CASSRTGGLDQPQHF
DNA: TGTGCCAGCAGCCGAACAGGGGGCCTTGATCAGCCCCAGCATTTT

J: TRBJ2-5
V: TRBV29-1
size: NA
D: TRBD2
CDR3: CSVEGRGETQYF
DNA: TGCAGCGTTGAGGGGAGGGGAGAGACCCAGTACTTC

J: TRBJ1-1
V: TRBV2
size: NA
D: NA
CDR3: CASSRDRTAEAFF
DNA: TGTGCCAGCAGTCGAGACCGGACAGCTGAAGCTTTCTTT

J: TRBJ1-5
V: TRBV7-2
size: NA
D: NA
CDR3: CASSLGNQPQHF
DNA: TGTGCCAGCAGCCTCGGCAATCAGCCCCAGCATTTT

J: TRBJ2-7
V: TRBV11-2
size: NA
D: TRBD1
CDR3: CASSLPGQGAYEQYF
DNA: TGTGCCAGCAGCCTACCGGGACAGGGGGCCTACGAGCAGTACTTC

J: TRBJ2-5
V: TRBV30
size: once
D: TRBD2
CDR3: CAWSVRAGQETQYF
DNA: TGTGCCTGGAGTGTACGAGCGGGACAAGAGACCCAGTACTTC

J: TRBJ2-5
V: TRBV4-3
size: few
D: NA
CDR3: CASSQALSGGQETQYF
DNA: TGCGCCAGCAGCCAAGCATTATCCGGGGGCCAAGAGACCCAGTACTTC

J: TRBJ1-1
V: TRBV7-3
size: NA
D: NA
CDR3: CASSLQPERMNTEAFF
DNA: TGTGCCAGCAGCTTACAGCCAGAGCGGATGAACACTGAAGCTTTCTTT

J: TRBJ2-7
V: TRBV3-1/TRBV3-2
size: NA
D: TRBD2
CDR3: CASSQDLAGVSSEQYF
DNA: TGTGCCAGCAGCCAAGATCTGGCGGGAGTGTCCTCCGAGCAGTACTTC